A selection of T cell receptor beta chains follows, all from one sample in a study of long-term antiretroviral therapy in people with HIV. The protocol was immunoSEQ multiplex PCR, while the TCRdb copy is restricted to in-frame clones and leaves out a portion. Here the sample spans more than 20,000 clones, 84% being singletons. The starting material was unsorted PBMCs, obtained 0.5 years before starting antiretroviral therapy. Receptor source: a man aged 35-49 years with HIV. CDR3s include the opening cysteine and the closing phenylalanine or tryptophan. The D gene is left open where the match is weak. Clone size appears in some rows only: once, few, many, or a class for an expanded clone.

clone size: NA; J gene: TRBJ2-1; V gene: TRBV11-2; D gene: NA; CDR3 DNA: TGTGCCAGCAGCTTAGCGGCTAGGGGCAATGAGCAGTTCTTC; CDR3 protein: CASSLAARGNEQFF
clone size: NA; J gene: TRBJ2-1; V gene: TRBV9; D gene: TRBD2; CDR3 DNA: TGTGCCAGCAGCCCCCCCCTAGCGGGGGGGTACAATGAGCAGTTCTTC; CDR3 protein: CASSPPLAGGYNEQFF
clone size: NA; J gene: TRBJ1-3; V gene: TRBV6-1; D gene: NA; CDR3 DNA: TGTGCCTCCCAGGGTTATTCTGGAAACACCATATATTTT; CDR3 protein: CASQGYSGNTIYF
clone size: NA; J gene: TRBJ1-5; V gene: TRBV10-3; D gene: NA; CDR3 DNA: TGTGCCACCCGCTTCCCTCCCGGGCTACAGGGCTCTAACTCCCAGCCCCAGCATTTT; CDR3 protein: CATRFPPGLQGSNSQPQHF
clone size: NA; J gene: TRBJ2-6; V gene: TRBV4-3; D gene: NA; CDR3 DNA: TGCGCCAGCAGCCAGGAATCAGGCTCTGGGGCCAACGTCCTGACTTTC; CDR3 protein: CASSQESGSGANVLTF
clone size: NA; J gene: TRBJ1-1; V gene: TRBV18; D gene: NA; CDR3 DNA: TGTGCCAGCTCACCAAGGACTGAAGCTTTCTTT; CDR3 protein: CASSPRTEAFF
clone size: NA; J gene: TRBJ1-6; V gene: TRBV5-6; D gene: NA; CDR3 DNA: TGTGCCAGCAGCGTGGGGGGACGAAGGAATTCACCCCTCCACTTT; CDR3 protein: CASSVGGRRNSPLHF
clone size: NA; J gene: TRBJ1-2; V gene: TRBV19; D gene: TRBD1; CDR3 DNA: TGTGCCTCGGGACAGGGGGCTAACTATGGCTACACCTTC; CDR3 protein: CASGQGANYGYTF
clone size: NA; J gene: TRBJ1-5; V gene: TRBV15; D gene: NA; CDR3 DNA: TGTGCCACCAGTCCCCGTTATCAGCCCCAGCATTTT; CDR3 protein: CATSPRYQPQHF
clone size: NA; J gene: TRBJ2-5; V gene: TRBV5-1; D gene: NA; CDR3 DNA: TGCGCCAGCAGCCTCGGACAGAAAGAGACCCAGTACTTC; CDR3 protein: CASSLGQKETQYF
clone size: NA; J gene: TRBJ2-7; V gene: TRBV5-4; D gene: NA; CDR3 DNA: TGTGCCAGCAGCCCCCTAGGAGGCTCCTACGAGCAGTACTTC; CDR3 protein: CASSPLGGSYEQYF
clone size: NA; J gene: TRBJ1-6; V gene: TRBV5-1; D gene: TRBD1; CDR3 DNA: TGCGCCAGCAGCACCGGGACAGGGAGGGGCCTGTCTAATTCACCCCTCCACTTT; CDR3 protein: CASSTGTGRGLSNSPLHF
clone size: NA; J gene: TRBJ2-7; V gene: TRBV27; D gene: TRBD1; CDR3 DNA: TGTGCCAGCAGTTACAGGACAGGCGCTTTCGAGCAGTACTTC; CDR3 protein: CASSYRTGAFEQYF
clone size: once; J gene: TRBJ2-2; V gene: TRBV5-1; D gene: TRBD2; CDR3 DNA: TGCGCCAGCACCCTGACTAGCGGGGTGAACACCGGGGAGCTGTTTTTT; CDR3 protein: CASTLTSGVNTGELFF
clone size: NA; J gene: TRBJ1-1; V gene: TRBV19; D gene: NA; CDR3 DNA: TGTGCCAGTAGCACAGCGGGGGCGGGATACACTGAAGCTTTCTTT; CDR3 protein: CASSTAGAGYTEAFF
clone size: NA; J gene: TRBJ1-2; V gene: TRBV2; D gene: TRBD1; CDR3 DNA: TGTGCCAGCAGTGGGACAGGGGCCTATTTGGGCTACACCTTC; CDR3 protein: CASSGTGAYLGYTF
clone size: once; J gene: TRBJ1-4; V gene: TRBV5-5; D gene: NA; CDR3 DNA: TGTGCCAGCAGCCCGCTGCTCGTGGGAACTAATGAAAAACTGTTTTTT; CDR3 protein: CASSPLLVGTNEKLFF
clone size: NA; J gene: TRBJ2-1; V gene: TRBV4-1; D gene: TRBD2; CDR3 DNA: TGCGCCAGCAGCCAGGTCGGACTAGGCCAGTTCTTC; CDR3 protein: CASSQVGLGQFF
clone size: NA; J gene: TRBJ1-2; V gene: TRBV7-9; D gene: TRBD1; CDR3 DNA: TGTGCCAGCAGCTTTAGTTCACAGGGGGGTTACTATGGCTACACCTTC; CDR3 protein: CASSFSSQGGYYGYTF
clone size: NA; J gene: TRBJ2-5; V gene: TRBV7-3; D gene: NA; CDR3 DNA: TGTGCCAGCAGCCCTCTCGGGGGGCCGGGGGAGACCCAGTACTTC; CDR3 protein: CASSPLGGPGETQYF
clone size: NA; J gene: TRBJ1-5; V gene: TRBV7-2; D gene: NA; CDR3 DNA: TGTGCCAGCAGACTCCGGACGGAAACCAATCAGCCCCAGCATTTT; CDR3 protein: CASRLRTETNQPQHF
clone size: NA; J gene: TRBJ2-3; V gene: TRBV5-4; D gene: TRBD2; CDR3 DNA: TGTGCCAGCAGCTTTGGTCAGCGGGGGGCCACAGATACGCAGTATTTT; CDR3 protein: CASSFGQRGATDTQYF
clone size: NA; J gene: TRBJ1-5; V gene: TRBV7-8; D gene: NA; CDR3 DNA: TGTGCCAGCAACTTATATCCGGATAGCAATCAGCCCCAGCATTTT; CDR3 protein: CASNLYPDSNQPQHF
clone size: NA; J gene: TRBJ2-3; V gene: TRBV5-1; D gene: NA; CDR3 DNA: TGCGCCAGCAGCTTGGAGGGGGGGGCCTCAGATACGCAGTATTTT; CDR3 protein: CASSLEGGASDTQYF
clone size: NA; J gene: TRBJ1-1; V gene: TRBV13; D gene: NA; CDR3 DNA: TGTGCCAGCAGCCCGGGACCGCGCATTGAAGCTTTCTTT; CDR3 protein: CASSPGPRIEAFF
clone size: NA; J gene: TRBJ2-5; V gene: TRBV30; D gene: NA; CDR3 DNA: TGTGCCTGGAGTCCGGGAAGCGCAGCAGAGACCCAGTACTTC; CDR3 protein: CAWSPGSAAETQYF
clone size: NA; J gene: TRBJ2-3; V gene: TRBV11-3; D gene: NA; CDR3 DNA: TGTGCCAGCAGCTTAGACTACACAGATACGCAGTATTTT; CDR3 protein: CASSLDYTDTQYF
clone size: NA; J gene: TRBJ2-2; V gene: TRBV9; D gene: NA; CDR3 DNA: TGTGCCAGCAGCGTGCGTGACAGAACCGGGGAGCTGTTTTTT; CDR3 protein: CASSVRDRTGELFF
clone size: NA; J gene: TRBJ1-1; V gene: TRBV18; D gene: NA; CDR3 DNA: TGTGCCAGCTCACCCGCGAAGGGTGAAGCTTTCTTT; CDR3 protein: CASSPAKGEAFF
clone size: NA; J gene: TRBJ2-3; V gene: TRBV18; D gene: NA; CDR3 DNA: TGTGCCAGCTCGTCCGGAGATACGCAGTATTTT; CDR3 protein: CASSSGDTQYF
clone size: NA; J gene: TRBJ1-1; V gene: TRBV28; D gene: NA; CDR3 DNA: TGTGCCAGCAGTCTCTTAATGGTGGACACTGAAGCTTTCTTT; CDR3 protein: CASSLLMVDTEAFF
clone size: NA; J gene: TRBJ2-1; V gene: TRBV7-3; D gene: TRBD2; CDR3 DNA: TGTGCCAGCAGCTTTGTGGCGGGGGGTTACAATGAGCAGTTCTTC; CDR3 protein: CASSFVAGGYNEQFF
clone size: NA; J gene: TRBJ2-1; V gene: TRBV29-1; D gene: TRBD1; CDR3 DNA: TGCAGCACCGGGACAGGGGGCTCAAATGAGCAGTTCTTC; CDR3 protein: CSTGTGGSNEQFF
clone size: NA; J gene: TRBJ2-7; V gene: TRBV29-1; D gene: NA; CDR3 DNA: TGCAGCGTTGGTCCCTTAGGAGTCTCCTACGAGCAGTACTTC; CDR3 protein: CSVGPLGVSYEQYF
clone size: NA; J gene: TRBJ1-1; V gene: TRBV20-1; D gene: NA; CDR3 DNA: TGCAGTGCTAGAGTAGCGGGGGGGGCTTTCTTT; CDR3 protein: CSARVAGGAFF
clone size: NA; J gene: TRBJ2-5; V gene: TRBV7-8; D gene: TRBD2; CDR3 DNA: TGTGCCAGCAGCTTAGCGAGGAGGACTAGCTACGATCAAGAGACCCAGTACTTC; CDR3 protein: CASSLARRTSYDQETQYF
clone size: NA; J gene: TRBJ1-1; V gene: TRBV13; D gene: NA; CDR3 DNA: TGTGCCAGCAGCCCAGGCCCCCGGACTGAAGCTTTCTTT; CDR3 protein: CASSPGPRTEAFF
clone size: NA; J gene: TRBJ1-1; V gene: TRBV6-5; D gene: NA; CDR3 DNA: TGTGCCAGCAGTTACGGTCGGGGCGGCGGCAGTGAAGCTTTCTTT; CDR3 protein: CASSYGRGGGSEAFF
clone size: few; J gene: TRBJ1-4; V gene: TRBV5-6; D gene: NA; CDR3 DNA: TGTGCCAGCAGCTTGGGGACGCCAGGGAATGAAAAACTGTTTTTT; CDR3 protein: CASSLGTPGNEKLFF
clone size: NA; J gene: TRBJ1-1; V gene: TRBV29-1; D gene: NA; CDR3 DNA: TGCAGCGTTATGGAAACTGAAGCTTTCTTT; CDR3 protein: CSVMETEAFF
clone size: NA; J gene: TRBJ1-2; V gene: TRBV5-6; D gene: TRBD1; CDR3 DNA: TGTGCCAGCAGCTCCGGGACAGCCTATGGCTACACCTTC; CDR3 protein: CASSSGTAYGYTF
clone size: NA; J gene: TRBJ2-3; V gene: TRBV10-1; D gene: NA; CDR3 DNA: TGCGCCAGCAGTCGCGCGGGCACAGATACGCAGTATTTT; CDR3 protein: CASSRAGTDTQYF
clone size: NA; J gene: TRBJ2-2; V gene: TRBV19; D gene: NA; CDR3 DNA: TGTGCCAGTTCCAGGAGCACCGGGGAGCTGTTTTTT; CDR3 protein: CASSRSTGELFF